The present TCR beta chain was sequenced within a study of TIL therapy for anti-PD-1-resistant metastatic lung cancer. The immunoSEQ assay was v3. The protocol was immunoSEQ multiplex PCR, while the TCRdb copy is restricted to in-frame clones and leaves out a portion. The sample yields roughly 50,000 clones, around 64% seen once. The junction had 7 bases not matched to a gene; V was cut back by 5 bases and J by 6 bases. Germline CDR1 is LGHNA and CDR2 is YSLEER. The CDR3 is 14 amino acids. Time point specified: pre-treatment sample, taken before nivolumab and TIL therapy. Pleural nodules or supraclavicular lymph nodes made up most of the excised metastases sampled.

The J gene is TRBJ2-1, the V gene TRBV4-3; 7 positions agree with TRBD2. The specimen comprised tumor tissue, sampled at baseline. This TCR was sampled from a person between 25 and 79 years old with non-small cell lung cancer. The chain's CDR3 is CASSTRLAANEQFF. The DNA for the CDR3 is TGCGCCAGCAGCACACGACTAGCAGCCAATGAGCAGTTCTTC.